These T cell receptor beta chains were read from a single sample in a study of OX40 agonist ivuxolimab in advanced cancers. Sequenced by immunoSEQ multiplex PCR; TCRdb stores in-frame clones only, minus some. The data hold 30,000 to 40,000 clones, with 83% observed a single time. The sample consisted of CD4+ or CD8+ T cells sorted from blood, taken in a trial of the OX40 agonist ivuxolimab. These receptor sequences come from an adult with an advanced solid tumor such as melanoma, head and neck, liver or kidney cancer. CDR3s include the opening cysteine and the closing phenylalanine or tryptophan. D genes are given only for firm matches. Expanded clones get a size class; other rows say once, few or many, or leave the size out.

CDR3 | DNA | J | D | size | V
CASSVDFLGTGGNEQFF | TGTGCCAGCAGCGTAGATTTCTTAGGGACAGGGGGAAATGAGCAGTTCTTC | TRBJ2-1 | TRBD1 | - | TRBV9
CASSLSAGGYEQYF | TGTGCCAGCAGCTTAAGCGCAGGCGGGTACGAGCAGTACTTC | TRBJ2-7 | - | - | TRBV11-3
CASSHLAGGSTDTQYF | TGTGCCAGCAGCCATCTAGCGGGGGGGAGCACAGATACGCAGTATTTT | TRBJ2-3 | TRBD2 | - | TRBV28
CASGFTPGQGHNEQFF | TGTGCTAGTGGTTTTACTCCGGGACAGGGTCACAATGAGCAGTTCTTC | TRBJ2-1 | TRBD1 | - | TRBV12-5
CASSPRTVEYSNQPQHF | TGTGCCAGCTCACCCCGGACGGTGGAATATAGCAATCAGCCCCAGCATTTT | TRBJ1-5 | - | once | TRBV18
CASSLLTPDGSYEQYF | TGTGCCAGCAGCCTTCTAACACCGGACGGCTCCTACGAGCAGTACTTC | TRBJ2-7 | - | - | TRBV28
CANRTGIFSYNEQFF | TGCGCCAACCGGACAGGGATATTCTCCTACAATGAGCAGTTCTTC | TRBJ2-1 | TRBD1 | - | TRBV23-1
CASSVRVVDTEAFF | TGTGCCAGCAGCGTCAGGGTGGTGGACACTGAAGCTTTCTTT | TRBJ1-1 | - | - | TRBV5-4
CASSWVRNQPQHF | TGTGCCAGCAGTTGGGTACGCAATCAGCCCCAGCATTTT | TRBJ1-5 | - | - | TRBV28
CASSMGSAPEAFF | TGTGCCAGCAGTATGGGGTCCGCGCCTGAAGCTTTCTTT | TRBJ1-1 | - | - | TRBV6-4
CSVGGSGQPQHF | TGCAGCGTTGGGGGGAGCGGGCAGCCCCAGCATTTT | TRBJ1-5 | - | - | TRBV29-1
CASSVGGPYEQYF | TGTGCCAGCAGCGTAGGGGGTCCGTACGAGCAGTACTTC | TRBJ2-7 | - | - | TRBV9
CASSFGDSYEQYF | TGTGCCAGCAGCTTCGGGGATTCCTACGAGCAGTACTTC | TRBJ2-7 | - | - | TRBV7-9
CASSLPESGANVLTF | TGCGCCAGCAGCTTACCAGAATCTGGGGCCAACGTCCTGACTTTC | TRBJ2-6 | - | - | TRBV4-1
CASSVGASGRAYEQYF | TGTGCCAGCAGCGTAGGGGCTAGCGGGAGGGCCTACGAGCAGTACTTC | TRBJ2-7 | TRBD2 | - | TRBV9
CASSDFGEYGYTF | TGTGCCAGCAGTGATTTTGGGGAGTATGGCTACACCTTC | TRBJ1-2 | - | once | TRBV6-1
CASKYGINQPQHF | TGTGCCAGCAAGTACGGAATTAATCAGCCCCAGCATTTT | TRBJ1-5 | - | - | TRBV27
CASSLSSGGYTF | TGTGCCAGCAGCTTATCATCCGGTGGCTACACCTTC | TRBJ1-2 | - | once | TRBV13
CASRKVFNDSPLHF | TGTGCCAGCAGAAAGGTCTTTAATGATTCACCCCTCCACTTT | TRBJ1-6 | - | few | TRBV27
CASSVAFQGARVDYGYTF | TGTGCCAGCAGCGTAGCTTTCCAGGGGGCAAGAGTGGACTATGGCTACACCTTC | TRBJ1-2 | TRBD1 | - | TRBV9
CASSVDRVRTDTQYF | TGTGCCAGCAGCGTAGACAGGGTTCGGACAGATACGCAGTATTTT | TRBJ2-3 | - | - | TRBV9
CASRTLGTGVLEQYF | TGTGCCAGCAGGACGCTCGGGACAGGGGTGCTTGAGCAGTACTTC | TRBJ2-7 | TRBD1 | - | TRBV2
CARTTPPRGEQFF | TGTGCCCGCACAACCCCCCCCAGGGGAGAGCAGTTCTTC | TRBJ2-1 | - | - | TRBV5-3
CASSQEGAGGSYEQYF | TGCGCCAGCAGCCAAGAGGGAGCGGGAGGGTCCTACGAGCAGTACTTC | TRBJ2-7 | TRBD2 | - | TRBV4-1
CASSRLAGGGEQFF | TGTGCCAGCAGCCGACTAGCGGGGGGCGGTGAGCAGTTCTTC | TRBJ2-1 | TRBD2 | - | TRBV7-8
CAISHDNSYEQYF | TGTGCCATCAGTCACGACAACTCCTACGAGCAGTACTTC | TRBJ2-7 | - | - | TRBV10-3
CASSLAYGGSSYNEQFF | TGCGCCAGCAGCTTGGCCTATGGGGGGTCCTCCTACAATGAGCAGTTCTTC | TRBJ2-1 | - | - | TRBV5-1
CASSFLRVGQAGETQYF | TGTGCCAGCAGCTTTCTGCGTGTGGGGCAGGCGGGGGAGACCCAGTACTTC | TRBJ2-5 | - | - | TRBV5-5
CSVYTIADTQYF | TGCAGCGTGTACACAATTGCGGATACGCAGTATTTT | TRBJ2-3 | - | - | TRBV29-1
CAWSDKVSPYEQYF | TGTGCCTGGAGTGACAAAGTATCACCCTACGAGCAGTACTTC | TRBJ2-7 | - | - | TRBV30
CASSIDTSGWNEQFF | TGTGCCAGTAGTATAGATACTAGCGGGTGGAATGAGCAGTTCTTC | TRBJ2-1 | TRBD2 | - | TRBV19
CASSPGLAGAYEQYF | TGTGCCAGCAGCCCCGGACTAGCGGGAGCATACGAGCAGTACTTC | TRBJ2-7 | TRBD2 | - | TRBV4-2
CASSLVGGTYEQYF | TGCGCCAGCAGCCTAGTGGGGGGTACCTACGAGCAGTACTTC | TRBJ2-7 | - | - | TRBV4-1
CASSSPRFEQFF | TGTGCCAGCAGCTCGCCTAGGTTCGAGCAGTTCTTC | TRBJ2-1 | - | - | TRBV9
CASSYSASYNEQFF | TGTGCCAGCAGTTACTCTGCTAGCTACAATGAGCAGTTCTTC | TRBJ2-1 | - | - | TRBV6-5
CASSSSGTGFEQYF | TGTGCCAGCAGCTCCTCCGGGACAGGGTTCGAGCAGTACTTC | TRBJ2-7 | TRBD1 | - | TRBV7-9
CASRSAEAFF | TGTGCCAGCAGGTCCGCTGAAGCTTTCTTT | TRBJ1-1 | - | few | TRBV28
CASSLMGSYNSPLHF | TGTGCCAGCAGCTTAATGGGCTCCTATAATTCACCCCTCCACTTT | TRBJ1-6 | - | - | TRBV7-3
CASSAGTSGGVHEQYF | TGTGCCAGCAGCGCCGGGACTAGCGGGGGTGTACACGAGCAGTACTTC | TRBJ2-7 | TRBD2 | - | TRBV9
CASSSDRGLGYTF | TGTGCCAGCAGCTCGGACAGGGGGCTTGGCTACACCTTC | TRBJ1-2 | TRBD1 | - | TRBV7-9
CASSFSGYTEAFF | TGTGCCAGCAGCTTTAGTGGATACACTGAAGCTTTCTTT | TRBJ1-1 | - | once | TRBV7-6
CASSRGLASSSYNEQFF | TGTGCCAGCAGCCGCGGACTAGCTTCTTCGTCCTACAATGAGCAGTTCTTC | TRBJ2-1 | TRBD2 | - | TRBV7-6
CASSSGTGPYGYTF | TGTGCCAGCAGTTCCGGGACAGGGCCCTATGGCTACACCTTC | TRBJ1-2 | TRBD1 | - | TRBV27
CASSLGDTQYF | TGTGCCAGCAGCTTGGGGGATACGCAGTATTTT | TRBJ2-3 | - | - | TRBV5-4